This T cell receptor (beta chain) was observed in a study of shared clonotypes between healthy human individuals. At the level of the study: The study drew on a couple of women and a few men aged 18 to 49 as donors. The study used three CD4 naive, three CD4 memory, two CD8 naive and one CD8 memory plate per donor. Study-level findings and limits: Clonotype sharing across donors was expected to vary with sequencing depth.

Sorted subsets were amplified in replicate PCRs using approximately 0.2 ug DNA, about 30,000 T cell genomes. Method: immunoSEQ multiplex PCR; TCRdb's copy keeps in-frame clones and lacks some. Of 600,000 to 750,000 clones listed, around 77% are singletons. Comments on this clone: Its antigen is unidentified.

This CDR3 contains 14 residues. Germline-derived CDR1 and CDR2 are SGHTA and FQGTGA. The ends were cut back, 6 bases at V and 1 base at J, with 11 bases in the middle. This clonotype was obtained from a young woman in good health. The sample comprised memory CD4+ T cells sorted from blood. Indicated subset: CD45RA-negative fraction. V gene TRBV7-3 combines with J gene TRBJ2-3; D call uncertain. For the CDR3, the DNA is TGTGCCAGCAGGGAACCTTTTCGCACAGATACGCAGTATTTT. It specifies CASREPFRTDTQYF. The variable domain in full, with the rest retrieved from reference TRBV7-3 and TRBJ2-3, is GAGVSQTPSNKVTEKGKYVELRCDPISGHTALYWYRQSLGQGPEFLIYFQGTGAADDSGLPNDRFFAVRPEGSVSTLKIQRTERGDSAVYLCASREPFRTDTQYFGPGTRLTVL.